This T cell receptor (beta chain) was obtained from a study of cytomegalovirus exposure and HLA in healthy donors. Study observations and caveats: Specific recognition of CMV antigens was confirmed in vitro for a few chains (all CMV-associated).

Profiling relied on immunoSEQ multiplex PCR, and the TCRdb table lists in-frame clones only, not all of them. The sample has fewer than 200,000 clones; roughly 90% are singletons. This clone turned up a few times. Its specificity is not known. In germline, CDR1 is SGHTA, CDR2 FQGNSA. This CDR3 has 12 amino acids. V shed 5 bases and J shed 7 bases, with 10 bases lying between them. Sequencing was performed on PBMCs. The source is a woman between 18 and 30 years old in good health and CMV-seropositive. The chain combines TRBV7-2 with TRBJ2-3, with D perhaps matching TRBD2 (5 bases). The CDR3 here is CASSPGSHTQYF. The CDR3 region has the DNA TGTGCCAGCAGCCCGGGGTCGCATACGCAGTATTTT.